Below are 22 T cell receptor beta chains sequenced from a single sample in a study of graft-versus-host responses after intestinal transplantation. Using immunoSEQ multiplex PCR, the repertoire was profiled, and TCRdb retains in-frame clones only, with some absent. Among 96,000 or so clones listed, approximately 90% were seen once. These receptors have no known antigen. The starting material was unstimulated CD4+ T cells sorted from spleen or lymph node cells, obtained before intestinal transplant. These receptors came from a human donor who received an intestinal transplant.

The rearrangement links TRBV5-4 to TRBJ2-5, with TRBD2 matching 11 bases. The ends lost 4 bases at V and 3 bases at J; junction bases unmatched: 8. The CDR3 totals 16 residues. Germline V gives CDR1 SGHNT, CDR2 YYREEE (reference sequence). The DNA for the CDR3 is TGTGCCAGCAGCCTTTCAACTAGCGGGAGAGAAGAGACCCAGTACTTC. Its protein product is CASSLSTSGREETQYF.

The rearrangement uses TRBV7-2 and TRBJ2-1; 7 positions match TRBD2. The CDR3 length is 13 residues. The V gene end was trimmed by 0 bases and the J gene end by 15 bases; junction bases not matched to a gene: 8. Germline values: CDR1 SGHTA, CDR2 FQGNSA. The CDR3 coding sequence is TGTGCCAGCAGCTTAGCGCCGGGGGGTAGGTGGTTCTTC. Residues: CASSLAPGGRWFF.

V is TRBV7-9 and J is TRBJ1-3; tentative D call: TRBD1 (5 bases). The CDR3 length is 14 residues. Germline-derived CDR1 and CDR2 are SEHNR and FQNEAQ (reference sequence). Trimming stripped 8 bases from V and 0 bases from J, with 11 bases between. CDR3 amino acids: CASPPGGSGNTIYF. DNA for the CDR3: TGTGCCAGCCCGCCCGGGGGCTCTGGAAACACCATATATTTT.

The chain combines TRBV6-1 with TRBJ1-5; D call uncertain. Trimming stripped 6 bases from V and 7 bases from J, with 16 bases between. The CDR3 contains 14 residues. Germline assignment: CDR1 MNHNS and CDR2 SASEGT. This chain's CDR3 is CASSPQWERQPQHF. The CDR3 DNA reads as TGTGCCAGCAGCCCCCAGTGGGAGAGGCAGCCCCAGCATTTT.

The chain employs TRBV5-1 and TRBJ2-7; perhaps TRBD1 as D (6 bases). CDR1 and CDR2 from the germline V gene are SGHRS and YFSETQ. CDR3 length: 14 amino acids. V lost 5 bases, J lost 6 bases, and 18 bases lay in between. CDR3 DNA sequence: TGCGCCAGCAGTGAGGGGATAGAAGGGGGCGAGCAGTACTTC. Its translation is CASSEGIEGGEQYF. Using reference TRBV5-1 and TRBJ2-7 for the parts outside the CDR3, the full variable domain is KAGVTQTPRYLIKTRGQQVTLSCSPISGHRSVSWYQQTPGQGLQFLFEYFSETQRNKGNFPGRFSGRQFSNSRSEMNVSTLELGDSALYLCASSEGIEGGEQYFGPGTRLTVT.

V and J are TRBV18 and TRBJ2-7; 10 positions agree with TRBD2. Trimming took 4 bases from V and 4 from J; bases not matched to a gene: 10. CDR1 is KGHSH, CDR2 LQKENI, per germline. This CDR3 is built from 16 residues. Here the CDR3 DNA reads TGTGCCAGCTCACTTTCCCCTAGCGGGAGCCTGTACGAGCAGTACTTC. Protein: CASSLSPSGSLYEQYF.

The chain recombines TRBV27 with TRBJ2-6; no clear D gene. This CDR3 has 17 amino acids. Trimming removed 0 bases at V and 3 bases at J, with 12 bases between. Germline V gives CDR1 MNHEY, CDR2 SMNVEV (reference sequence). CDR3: CASSLSADHFGANVLTF. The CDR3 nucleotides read TGTGCCAGCAGTTTATCGGCAGATCATTTTGGGGCCAACGTCCTGACTTTC.

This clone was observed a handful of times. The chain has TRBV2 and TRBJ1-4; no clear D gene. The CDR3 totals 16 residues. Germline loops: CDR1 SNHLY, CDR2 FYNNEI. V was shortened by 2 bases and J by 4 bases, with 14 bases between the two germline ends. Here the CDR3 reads CASSENLPQNNEKLFF. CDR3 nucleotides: TGTGCCAGCAGTGAAAACCTTCCCCAGAATAATGAAAAACTGTTTTTT. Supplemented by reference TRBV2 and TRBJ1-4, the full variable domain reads EPEVTQTPSHQVTQMGQEVILRCVPISNHLYFYWYRQILGQKVEFLVSFYNNEISEKSEIFDDQFSVERPDGSNFTLKIRSTKLEDSAMYFCASSENLPQNNEKLFFGSGTQLSVL.

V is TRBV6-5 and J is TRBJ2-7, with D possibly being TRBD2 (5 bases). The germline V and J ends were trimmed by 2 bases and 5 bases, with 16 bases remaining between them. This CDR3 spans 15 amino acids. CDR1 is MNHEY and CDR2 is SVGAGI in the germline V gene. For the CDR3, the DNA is TGTGCCAGCAGTTACCTCCCCGAAGGGAGCCACGAGCAGTACTTC. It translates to CASSYLPEGSHEQYF.

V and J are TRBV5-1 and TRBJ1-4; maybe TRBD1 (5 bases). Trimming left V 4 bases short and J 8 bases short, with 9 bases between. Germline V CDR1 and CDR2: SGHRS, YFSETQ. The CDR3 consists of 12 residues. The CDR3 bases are TGCGCCAGCAGCCCCCAGGGAGAAAAACTGTTTTTT. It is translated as CASSPQGEKLFF.

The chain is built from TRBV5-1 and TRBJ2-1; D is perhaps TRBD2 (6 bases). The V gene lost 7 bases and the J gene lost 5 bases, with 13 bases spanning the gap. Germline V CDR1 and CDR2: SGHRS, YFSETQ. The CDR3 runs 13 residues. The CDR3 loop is CASSYGTDNEQFF. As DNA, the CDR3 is TGCGCCAGCTCGTACGGGACTGACAATGAGCAGTTCTTC.

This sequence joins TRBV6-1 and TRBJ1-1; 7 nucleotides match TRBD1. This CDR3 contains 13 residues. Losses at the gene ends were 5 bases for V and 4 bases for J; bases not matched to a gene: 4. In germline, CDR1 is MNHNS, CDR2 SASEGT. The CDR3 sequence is CASSRQGGTEAFF. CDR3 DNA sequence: TGTGCCAGCAGTCGACAGGGAGGCACTGAAGCTTTCTTT.

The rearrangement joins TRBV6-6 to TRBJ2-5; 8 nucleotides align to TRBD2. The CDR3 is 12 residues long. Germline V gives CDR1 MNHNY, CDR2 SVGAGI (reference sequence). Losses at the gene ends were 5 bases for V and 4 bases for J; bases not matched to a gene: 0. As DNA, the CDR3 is TGTGCCAGCAGTAGCGGGAGAGAGACCCAGTACTTC. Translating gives CASSSGRETQYF.

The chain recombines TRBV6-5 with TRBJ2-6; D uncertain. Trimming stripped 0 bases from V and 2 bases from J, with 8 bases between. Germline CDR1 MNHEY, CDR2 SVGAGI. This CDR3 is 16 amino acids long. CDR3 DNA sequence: TGTGCCAGCAGTTACTCCTCCCCGGCTGGGGCCAACGTCCTGACTTTC. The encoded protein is CASSYSSPAGANVLTF.

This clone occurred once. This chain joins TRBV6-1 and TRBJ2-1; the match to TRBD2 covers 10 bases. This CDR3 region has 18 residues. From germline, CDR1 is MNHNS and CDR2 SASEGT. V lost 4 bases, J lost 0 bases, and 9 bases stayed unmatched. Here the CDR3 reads CASSVPGLAWDSYNEQFF. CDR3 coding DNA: TGTGCCAGCAGTGTTCCGGGACTAGCGTGGGACTCCTACAATGAGCAGTTCTTC.

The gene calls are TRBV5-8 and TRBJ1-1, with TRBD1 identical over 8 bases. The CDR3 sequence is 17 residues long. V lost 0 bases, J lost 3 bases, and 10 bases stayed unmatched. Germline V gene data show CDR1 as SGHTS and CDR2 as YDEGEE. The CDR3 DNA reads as TGTGCCAGCAGCTTGGGGACAGGGATTATATTTCACACTGAAGCTTTCTTT. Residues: CASSLGTGIIFHTEAFF.

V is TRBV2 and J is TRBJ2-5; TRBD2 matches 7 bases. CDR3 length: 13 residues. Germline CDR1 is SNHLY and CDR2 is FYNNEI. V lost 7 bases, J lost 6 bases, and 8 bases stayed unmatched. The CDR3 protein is CASTRDGRKTQYF. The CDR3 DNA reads TGTGCCAGCACTCGTGACGGGAGGAAGACCCAGTACTTC.

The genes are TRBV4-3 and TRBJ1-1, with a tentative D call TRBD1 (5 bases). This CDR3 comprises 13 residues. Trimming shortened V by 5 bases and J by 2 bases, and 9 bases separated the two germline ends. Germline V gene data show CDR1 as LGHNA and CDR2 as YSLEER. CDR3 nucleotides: TGCGCCAGCAGCACAGACAGAAACACTGAAGCTTTCTTT. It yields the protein CASSTDRNTEAFF.

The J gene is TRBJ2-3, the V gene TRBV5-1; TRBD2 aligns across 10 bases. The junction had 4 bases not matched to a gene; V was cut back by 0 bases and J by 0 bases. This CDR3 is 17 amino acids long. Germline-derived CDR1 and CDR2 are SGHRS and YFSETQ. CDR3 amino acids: CASSLGETSGSTDTQYF. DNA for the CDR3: TGCGCCAGCAGCTTGGGGGAGACTAGCGGGAGCACAGATACGCAGTATTTT.

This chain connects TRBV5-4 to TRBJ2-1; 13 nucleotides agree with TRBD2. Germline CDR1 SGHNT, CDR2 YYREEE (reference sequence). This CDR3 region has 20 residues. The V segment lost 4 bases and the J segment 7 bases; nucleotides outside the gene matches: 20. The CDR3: CASSPGQGRTSGRAGNEQFF. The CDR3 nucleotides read TGTGCCAGCAGCCCGGGACAGGGCAGAACTAGCGGGAGGGCCGGGAATGAGCAGTTCTTC.

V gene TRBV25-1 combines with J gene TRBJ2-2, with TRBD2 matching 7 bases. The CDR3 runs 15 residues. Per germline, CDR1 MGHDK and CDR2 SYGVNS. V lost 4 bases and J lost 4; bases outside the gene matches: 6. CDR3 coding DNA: TGTGCCAGCAGTGGGGAGGGGTTGGGCACCGGGGAGCTGTTTTTT. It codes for CASSGEGLGTGELFF.

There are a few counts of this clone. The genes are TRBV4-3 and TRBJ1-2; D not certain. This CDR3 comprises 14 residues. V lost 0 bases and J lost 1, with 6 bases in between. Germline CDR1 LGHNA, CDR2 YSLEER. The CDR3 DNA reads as TGCGCCAGCAGCCAAGATCACTTTAACTATGGCTACACCTTC. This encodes CASSQDHFNYGYTF.